This TCR beta chain was captured in a study of technical replicates of blood from several donors. CDR1 is KGHSH, CDR2 LQKENI, per germline. The CDR3 is made up of 16 amino acids. V shed 5 bases, J shed 0 bases, and the junction held 6 bases outside the gene matches. The method was immunoSEQ multiplex PCR; TCRdb's version includes in-frame clones alone and lacks a portion of them. The sample lists about 88,000 clones; about 93% were seen once. This sequence was found in a human donor in good health. This chain uses TRBV18 with TRBJ2-2, with 7 bases aligning to TRBD1. Sequenced sample: T cells isolated from PBMCs. The CDR3 spells CASSVQGPSNTGELFF. DNA of the CDR3: TGTGCCAGCTCAGTACAGGGGCCTTCGAACACCGGGGAGCTGTTTTTT.